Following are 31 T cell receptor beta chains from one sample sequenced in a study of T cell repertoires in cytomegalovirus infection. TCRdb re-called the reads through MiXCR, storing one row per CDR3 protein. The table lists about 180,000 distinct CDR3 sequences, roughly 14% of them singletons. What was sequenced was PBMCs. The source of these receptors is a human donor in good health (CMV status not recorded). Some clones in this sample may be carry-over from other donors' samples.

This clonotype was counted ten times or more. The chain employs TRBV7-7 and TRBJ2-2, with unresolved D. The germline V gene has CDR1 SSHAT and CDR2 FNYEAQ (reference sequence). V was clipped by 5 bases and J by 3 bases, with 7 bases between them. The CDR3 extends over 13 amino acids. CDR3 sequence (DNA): TGTGCCAGCAGCGAAGTATACACCGGGGAGCTGTTTTTT. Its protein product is CASSEVYTGELFF.

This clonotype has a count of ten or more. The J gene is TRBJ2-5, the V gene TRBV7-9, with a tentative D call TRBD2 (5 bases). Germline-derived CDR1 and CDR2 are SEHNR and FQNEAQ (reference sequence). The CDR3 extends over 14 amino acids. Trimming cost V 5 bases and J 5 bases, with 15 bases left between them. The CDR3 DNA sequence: TGTGCCAGCAGCCCACCGGGGTTCGTGGAGACCCAGTACTTC. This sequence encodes CASSPPGFVETQYF.

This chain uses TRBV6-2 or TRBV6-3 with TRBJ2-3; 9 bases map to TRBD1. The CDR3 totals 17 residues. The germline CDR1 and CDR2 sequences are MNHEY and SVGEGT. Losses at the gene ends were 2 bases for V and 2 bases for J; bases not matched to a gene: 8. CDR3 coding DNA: TGTGCCAGCAGTTACCCGGGGACAGGGCTCTTCACAGATACGCAGTATTTT. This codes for CASSYPGTGLFTDTQYF.

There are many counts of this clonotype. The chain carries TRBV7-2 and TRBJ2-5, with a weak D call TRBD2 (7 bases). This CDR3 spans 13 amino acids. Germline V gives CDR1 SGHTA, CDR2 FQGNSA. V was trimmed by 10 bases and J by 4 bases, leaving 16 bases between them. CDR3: CAINGGRGETQYF. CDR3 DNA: TGTGCCATCAACGGGGGGCGGGGAGAGACCCAGTACTTC.

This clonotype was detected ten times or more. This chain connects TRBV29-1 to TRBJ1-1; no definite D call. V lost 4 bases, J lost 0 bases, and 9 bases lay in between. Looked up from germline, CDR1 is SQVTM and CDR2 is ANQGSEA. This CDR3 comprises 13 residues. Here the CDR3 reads CSVVQALNTEAFF. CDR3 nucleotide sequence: TGCAGCGTTGTCCAGGCCTTGAACACTGAAGCTTTCTTT.

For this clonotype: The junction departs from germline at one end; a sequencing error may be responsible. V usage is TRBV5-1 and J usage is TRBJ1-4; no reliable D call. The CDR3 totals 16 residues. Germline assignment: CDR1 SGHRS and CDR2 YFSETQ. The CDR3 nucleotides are TGCGTCAGCAGCTTGTCGGGCAGCTCAACTAATGAAAAACTGTTTTTT. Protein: CVSSLSGSSTNEKLFF.

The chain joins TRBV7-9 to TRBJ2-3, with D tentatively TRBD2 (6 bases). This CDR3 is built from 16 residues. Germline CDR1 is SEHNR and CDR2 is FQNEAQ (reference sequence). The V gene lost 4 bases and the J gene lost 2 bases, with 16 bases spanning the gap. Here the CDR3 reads CASSSRTTLNTDTQYF. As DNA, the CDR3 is TGTGCCAGCAGCTCCCGGACTACTCTCAACACAGATACGCAGTATTTT. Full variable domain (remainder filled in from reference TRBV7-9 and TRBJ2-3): DTGVSQNPRHKITKRGQNVTFRCDPISEHNRLYWYRQTLGQGPEFLTYFQNEAQLEKSRLLSDRFSAERPKGSFSTLEIQRTEQGDSAMYLCASSSRTTLNTDTQYFGPGTRLTVL.

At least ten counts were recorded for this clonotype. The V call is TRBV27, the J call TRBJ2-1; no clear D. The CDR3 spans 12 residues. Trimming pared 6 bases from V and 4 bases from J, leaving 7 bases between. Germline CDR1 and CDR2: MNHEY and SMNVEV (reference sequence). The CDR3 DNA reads TGTGCCAGCAGGTTGGGGTACAATGAGCAGTTCTTC. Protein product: CASRLGYNEQFF.

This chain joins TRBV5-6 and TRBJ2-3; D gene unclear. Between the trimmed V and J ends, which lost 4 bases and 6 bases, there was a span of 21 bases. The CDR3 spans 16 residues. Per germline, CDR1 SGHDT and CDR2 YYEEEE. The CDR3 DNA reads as TGTGCCAGCAGCCCAGTCCGGGCGGAGCTAGGGGATACGCAGTATTTT. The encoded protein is CASSPVRAELGDTQYF.

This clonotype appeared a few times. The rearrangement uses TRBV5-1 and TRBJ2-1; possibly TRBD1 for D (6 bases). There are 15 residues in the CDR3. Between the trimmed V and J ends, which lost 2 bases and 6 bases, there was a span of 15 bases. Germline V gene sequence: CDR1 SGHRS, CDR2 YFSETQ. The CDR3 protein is CASSFDRPALNEQFF. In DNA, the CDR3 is TGCGCCAGCAGCTTTGACAGGCCTGCCCTCAATGAGCAGTTCTTC.

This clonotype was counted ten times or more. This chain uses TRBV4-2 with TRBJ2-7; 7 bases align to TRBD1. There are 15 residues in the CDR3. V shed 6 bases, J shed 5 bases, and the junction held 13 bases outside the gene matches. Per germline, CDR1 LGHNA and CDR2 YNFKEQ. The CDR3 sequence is CASSKSSQGGHEQYF. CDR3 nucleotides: TGTGCCAGCAGTAAAAGCTCCCAAGGGGGCCACGAGCAGTACTTC.

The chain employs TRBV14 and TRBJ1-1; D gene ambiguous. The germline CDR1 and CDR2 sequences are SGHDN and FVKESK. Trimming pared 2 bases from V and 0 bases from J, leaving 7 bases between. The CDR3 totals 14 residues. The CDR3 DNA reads TGTGCCAGCAGCCAACTCCTCATGAACACTGAAGCTTTCTTT. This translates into CASSQLLMNTEAFF.

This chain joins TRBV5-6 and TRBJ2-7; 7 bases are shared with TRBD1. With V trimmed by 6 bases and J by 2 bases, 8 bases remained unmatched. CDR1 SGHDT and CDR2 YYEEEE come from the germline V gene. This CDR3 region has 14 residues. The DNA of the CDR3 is TGTGCCAGCACCATTGGGACAGAGACCTACGAGCAGTACTTC. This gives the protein CASTIGTETYEQYF.

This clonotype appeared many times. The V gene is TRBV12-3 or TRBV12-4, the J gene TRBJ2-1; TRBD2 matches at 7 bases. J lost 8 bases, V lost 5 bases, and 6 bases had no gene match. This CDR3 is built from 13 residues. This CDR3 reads CASSEIAGDEQFF. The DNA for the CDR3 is TGTGCCAGCAGTGAAATTGCGGGGGATGAGCAGTTCTTC.

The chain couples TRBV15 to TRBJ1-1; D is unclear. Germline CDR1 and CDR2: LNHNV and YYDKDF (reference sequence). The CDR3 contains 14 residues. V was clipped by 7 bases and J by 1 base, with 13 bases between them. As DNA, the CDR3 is TGTGCCACCAACCCGGACCTTTCGAACACTGAAGCTTTCTTT. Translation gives CATNPDLSNTEAFF.

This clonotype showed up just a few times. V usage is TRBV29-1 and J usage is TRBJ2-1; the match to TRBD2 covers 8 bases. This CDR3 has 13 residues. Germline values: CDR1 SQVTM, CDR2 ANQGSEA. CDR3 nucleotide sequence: TGCAGTTGTGCCGGGACTAGCTACAATGAGCAGTTCTTC. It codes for CSCAGTSYNEQFF.

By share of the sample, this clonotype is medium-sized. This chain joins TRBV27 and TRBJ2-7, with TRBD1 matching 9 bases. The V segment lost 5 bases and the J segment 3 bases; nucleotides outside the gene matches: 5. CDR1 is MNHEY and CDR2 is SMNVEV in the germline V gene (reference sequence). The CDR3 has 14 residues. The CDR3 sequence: CASSLQGANYEQYF. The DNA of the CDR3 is TGTGCCAGCAGTCTACAGGGGGCGAACTACGAGCAGTACTTC.

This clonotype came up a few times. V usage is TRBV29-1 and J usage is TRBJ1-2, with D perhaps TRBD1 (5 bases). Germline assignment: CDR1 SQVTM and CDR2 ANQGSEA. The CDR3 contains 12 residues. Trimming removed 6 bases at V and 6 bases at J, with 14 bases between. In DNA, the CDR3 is TGCAGCGTAGGAGGGACGGTTGATGGCTACACCTTC. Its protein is CSVGGTVDGYTF.

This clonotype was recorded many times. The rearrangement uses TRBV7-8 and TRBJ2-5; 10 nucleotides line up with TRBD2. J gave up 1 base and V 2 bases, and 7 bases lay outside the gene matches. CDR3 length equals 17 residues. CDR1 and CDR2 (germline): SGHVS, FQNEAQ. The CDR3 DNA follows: TGTGCCAGCAGCTTAATTCTAGCGGGGGCTCTCCAAGAGACCCAGTACTTC. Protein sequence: CASSLILAGALQETQYF.

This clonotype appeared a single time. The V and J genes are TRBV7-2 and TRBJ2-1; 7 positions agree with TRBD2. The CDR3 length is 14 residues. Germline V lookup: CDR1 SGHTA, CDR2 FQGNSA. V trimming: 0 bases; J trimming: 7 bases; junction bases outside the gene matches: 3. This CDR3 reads CASSLALAMNEQFF. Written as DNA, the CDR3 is TGTGCCAGCAGCTTAGCACTAGCGATGAATGAGCAGTTCTTC. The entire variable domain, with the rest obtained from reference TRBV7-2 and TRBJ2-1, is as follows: GAGVSQSPSNKVTEKGKDVELRCDPISGHTALYWYRQSLGQGLEFLIYFQGNSAPDKSGLPSDRFSAERTGGSVSTLTIQRTQQEDSAVYLCASSLALAMNEQFFGPGTRLTVL.

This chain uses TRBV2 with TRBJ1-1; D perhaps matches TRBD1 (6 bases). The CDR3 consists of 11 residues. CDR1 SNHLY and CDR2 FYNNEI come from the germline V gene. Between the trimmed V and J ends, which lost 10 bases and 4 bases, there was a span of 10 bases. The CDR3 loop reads CATLGGTEAFF. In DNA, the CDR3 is TGTGCCACTCTAGGGGGCACTGAAGCTTTCTTT.

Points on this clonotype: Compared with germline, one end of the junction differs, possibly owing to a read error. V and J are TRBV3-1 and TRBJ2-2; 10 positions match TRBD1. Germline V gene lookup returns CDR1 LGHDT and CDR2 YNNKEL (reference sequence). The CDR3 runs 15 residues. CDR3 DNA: TGTGCCAGCACTGACAGGGGGCCAGATACCGGGGAGCTGTCTTTT. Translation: CASTDRGPDTGELSF.

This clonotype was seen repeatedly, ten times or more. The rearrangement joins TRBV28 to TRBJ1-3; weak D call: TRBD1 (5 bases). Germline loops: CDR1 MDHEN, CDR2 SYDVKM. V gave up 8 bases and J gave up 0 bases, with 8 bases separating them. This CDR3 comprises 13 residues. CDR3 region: CASDSFSGNTIYF. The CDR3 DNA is TGTGCCAGCGACAGTTTCTCTGGAAACACCATATATTTT. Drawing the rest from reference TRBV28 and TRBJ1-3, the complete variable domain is DVKVTQSSRYLVKRTGEKVFLECVQDMDHENMFWYRQDPGLGLRLIYFSYDVKMKEKGDIPEGYSVSREKKERFSLILESASTNQTSMYLCASDSFSGNTIYFGEGSWLTVV.

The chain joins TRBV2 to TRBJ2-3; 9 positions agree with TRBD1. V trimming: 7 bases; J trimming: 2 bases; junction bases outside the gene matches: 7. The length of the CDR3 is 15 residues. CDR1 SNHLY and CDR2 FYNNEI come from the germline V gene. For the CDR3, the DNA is TGTGCCAGCAAAGGACAGGGGAGGGACACAGATACGCAGTATTTT. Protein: CASKGQGRDTDTQYF.

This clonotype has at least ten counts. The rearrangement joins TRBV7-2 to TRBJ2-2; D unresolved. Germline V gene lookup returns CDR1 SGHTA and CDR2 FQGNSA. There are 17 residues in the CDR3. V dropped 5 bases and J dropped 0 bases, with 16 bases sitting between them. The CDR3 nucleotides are TGTGCCAGCAGCAAAGAGGTCAGGACCGCGAACACCGGGGAGCTGTTTTTT. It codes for CASSKEVRTANTGELFF.

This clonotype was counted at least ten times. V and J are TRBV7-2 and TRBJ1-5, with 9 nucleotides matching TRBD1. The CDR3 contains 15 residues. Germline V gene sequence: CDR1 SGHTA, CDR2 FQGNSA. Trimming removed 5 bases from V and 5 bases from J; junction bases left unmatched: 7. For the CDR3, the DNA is TGTGCCAGCAGCGCGACAGGGGGAGGGTATCAGCCCCAGCATTTT. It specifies CASSATGGGYQPQHF.

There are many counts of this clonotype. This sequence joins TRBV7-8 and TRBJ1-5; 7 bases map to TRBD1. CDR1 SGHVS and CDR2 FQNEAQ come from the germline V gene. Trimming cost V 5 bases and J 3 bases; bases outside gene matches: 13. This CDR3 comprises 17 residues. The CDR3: CASSPAERGLVNQPQHF. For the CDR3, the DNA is TGTGCCAGCAGCCCCGCGGAAAGGGGGCTCGTCAATCAGCCCCAGCATTTT.

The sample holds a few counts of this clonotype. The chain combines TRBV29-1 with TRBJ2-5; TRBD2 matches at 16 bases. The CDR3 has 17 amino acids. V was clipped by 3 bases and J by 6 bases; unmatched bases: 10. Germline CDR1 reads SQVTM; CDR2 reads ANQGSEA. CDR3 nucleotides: TGCAGCGTTGAGTACCGGGGACTAGCGGGGGGGCGAAAGACCCAGTACTTC. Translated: CSVEYRGLAGGRKTQYF.

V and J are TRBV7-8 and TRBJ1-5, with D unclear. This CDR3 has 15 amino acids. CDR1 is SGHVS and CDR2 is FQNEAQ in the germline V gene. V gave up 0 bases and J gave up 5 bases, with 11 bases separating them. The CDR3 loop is CASSLARWGDQPQHF. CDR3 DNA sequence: TGTGCCAGCAGCTTAGCGAGATGGGGTGATCAGCCCCAGCATTTT.

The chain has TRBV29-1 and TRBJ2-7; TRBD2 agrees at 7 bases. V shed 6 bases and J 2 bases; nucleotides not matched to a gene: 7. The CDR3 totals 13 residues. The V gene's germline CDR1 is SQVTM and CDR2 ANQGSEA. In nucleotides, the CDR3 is TGCAGCGTGAGGGCTAGCGGCCCCTACGAGCAGTACTTC. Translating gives CSVRASGPYEQYF.

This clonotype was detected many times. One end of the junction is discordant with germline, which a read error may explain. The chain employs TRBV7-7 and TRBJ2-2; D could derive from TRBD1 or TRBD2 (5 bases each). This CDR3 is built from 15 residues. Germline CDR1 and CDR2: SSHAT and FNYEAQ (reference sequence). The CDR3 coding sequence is TGTGCTAGCAGCCCGGGACCGAGCAACACCGGGGAGCTGTTTTTT. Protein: CASSPGPSNTGELFF. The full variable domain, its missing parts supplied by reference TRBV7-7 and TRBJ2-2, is GAGVSQSPRYKVTKRGQDVTLRCDPISSHATLYWYQQALGQGPEFLTYFNYEAQPDKSGLPSDRFSAERPEGSISTLTIQRTEQRDSAMYRCASSPGPSNTGELFFGEGSRLTVL.